The 7 T cell receptor beta chains listed next were all sequenced from one sample in a study of lymphopenia after photon versus proton radiotherapy. The table came from immunoSEQ multiplex PCR; TCRdb's copy has only in-frame clones and leaves some out. The sample carries more than 15,000 clones, roughly 81% recorded once. The sequences come from peripheral blood, collected from a patient treated with photon-based radiotherapy. The receptor set was obtained from a woman aged 45-65 years with pancreatic cancer.

This sequence joins TRBV7-9 and TRBJ2-7; D is uncertain. Trimming removed 1 base from V and 0 bases from J, with 4 bases in between. This CDR3 region has 13 residues. Germline loops: CDR1 SEHNR, CDR2 FQNEAQ (reference sequence). The CDR3 here is CASSLGDSYEQYF. The CDR3 DNA follows: TGTGCCAGCAGCTTAGGAGACTCCTACGAGCAGTACTTC.

The rearrangement links TRBV30 to TRBJ1-1, with 11 bases aligning to TRBD1. V trimming: 5 bases; J trimming: 0 bases; junction bases outside the gene matches: 5. Germline V lookup: CDR1 GTSNPN, CDR2 SVGIG (reference sequence). The CDR3 is 15 residues long. The CDR3 sequence: CAWGQGAHMNTEAFF. CDR3 bases: TGTGCCTGGGGACAGGGGGCCCACATGAACACTGAAGCTTTCTTT. Based on the CDR3 plus reference TRBV30 and TRBJ1-1, the full variable domain is SQTIHQWPATLVQPVGSPLSLECTVEGTSNPNLYWYRQAAGRGLQLLFYSVGIGQISSEVPQNLSASRPQDRQFILSSKKLLLSDSGFYLCAWGQGAHMNTEAFFGQGTRLTVV.

The chain carries TRBV7-2 and TRBJ2-4; D possibly corresponds to TRBD1 (6 bases). This CDR3 comprises 16 residues. Germline loops: CDR1 SGHTA, CDR2 FQGNSA. Deletions cut 5 bases from V and 2 bases from J, with 16 bases between. CDR3: CASSVVPRGTKNIQYF. The CDR3 nucleotides are TGTGCCAGCAGCGTCGTCCCCAGGGGAACCAAAAACATTCAGTACTTC.

This clone was seen only a few times. This rearrangement joins TRBV28 to TRBJ1-2; 11 bases align to TRBD1. From germline, CDR1 is MDHEN and CDR2 SYDVKM. The CDR3 covers 16 residues. Unmatched junction bases numbered 11, after V lost 3 bases and J lost 8 bases. CDR3 sequence: CASSFGTGGQRRGYTF. CDR3 nucleotides: TGTGCCAGCAGTTTTGGGACAGGGGGTCAGCGTCGGGGCTACACCTTC.

The rearrangement joins TRBV6-1 to TRBJ2-5; TRBD1 matches at 8 bases. Germline assignment: CDR1 MNHNS and CDR2 SASEGT. This CDR3 spans 15 amino acids. Germline trimming cut 2 bases from V and 5 bases from J; bases unmatched to any gene: 7. CDR3 in amino acids: CASSEWAGGPETQYF. Here the CDR3 DNA reads TGTGCCAGCAGTGAATGGGCAGGGGGCCCTGAGACCCAGTACTTC.

This clone was recorded a few times. The chain joins TRBV7-9 to TRBJ1-5, with 7 bases matching TRBD1. J lost 3 bases, V lost 4 bases, and 3 bases had no gene match. Germline CDR1 and CDR2: SEHNR and FQNEAQ (reference sequence). The CDR3 consists of 14 residues. The CDR3 spells CASSSGQDNQPQHF. CDR3 DNA sequence: TGTGCCAGCAGCTCCGGACAGGACAATCAGCCCCAGCATTTT. Full variable domain (outside the CDR3, taken from reference TRBV7-9 and TRBJ1-5): DTGVSQNPRHKITKRGQNVTFRCDPISEHNRLYWYRQTLGQGPEFLTYFQNEAQLEKSRLLSDRFSAERPKGSFSTLEIQRTEQGDSAMYLCASSSGQDNQPQHFGDGTRLSIL.

This clone was recorded only once. The chain carries TRBV18 and TRBJ2-7, with unresolved D. Germline CDR1 and CDR2: KGHSH and LQKENI. V lost 1 base and J 2 bases, leaving 3 bases between the germline ends. CDR3 size: 12 residues. This CDR3 is CASSPRAYEQYF. The CDR3 coding sequence is TGTGCCAGCTCACCACGGGCCTACGAGCAGTACTTC.